This T cell receptor (beta chain) is drawn from a study of blood T cell repertoires in COVID-19. The V and J ends lost 0 bases and 2 bases respectively, with 4 bases between them. CDR3 length: 13 residues. Germline lookup yields CDR1 LNHNV and CDR2 YYDKDF (reference sequence). Authors' data handling: Estimation of nucleated cell counts relied on the amplification of reference gene primers. Generated by immunoSEQ multiplex PCR, the TCRdb table keeps only in-frame clones and is missing some. V and J calls and clone size come straight from that table; D and trimming were deduced from the DNA. The sample consists of approximately 47,000 clones, approximately 81% of them appearing once.

The J gene is TRBJ1-2, the V gene TRBV15; D is unclear. Material: peripheral blood. This receptor was identified in a woman in her sixties with acute or convalescent COVID-19. The CDR3 is CATSRDGNYGYTF. The CDR3 DNA sequence: TGTGCCACCAGCAGAGACGGGAACTATGGCTACACCTTC.